The clone carrying this T cell receptor beta chain was counted between two and nine times. This record belongs to a study of blood T cells in healthy people across ages. Alongside a J-beta primer mix, a sample-barcoded 5' primer served in a second PCR lasting about 7 to 11 cycles. TCRdb itself ran the 5' RACE reads through MiXCR, one entry per CDR3 protein. This sample has about 830,000 distinct CDR3 sequences; 62% occur once, and the top ten carry 28%. Isolation recovered at least 6.5 million PBMCs from every sample. Material: blood. This TCR came from a man aged 25-45 years in good health.

CDR3 nucleotide sequence: TGTGCCATCAGTTCAAACCCCTACGAGCAGTACTTC. Translation: CAISSNPYEQYF. The chain joins TRBV10-3 to TRBJ2-7; D gene uncertain. Germline CDR1 reads ENHRY; CDR2 reads SYGVKD. V lost 5 bases to trimming and J lost 2 bases, with 7 bases between them. The CDR3 spans 12 residues.